The clone carrying this TCR beta chain was seen a few times. After removal of 1 base from V and 2 bases from J, the junction contained 7 bases not matched to a gene. This CDR3 comprises 17 residues. Germline lookup yields CDR1 MGHRA and CDR2 YSYEKL. This specimen comes from a study of blood T cell repertoires in COVID-19. Study-wide context: COVID-19 samples collected from the United States, Italy and Spain covered acute and convalescent phases. Sample material is recorded as cDNA or gDNA derived from T cells, B-cell-depleted T cells, or PBMCs.

Original handling: Nucleated cell counts were estimated from reference gene primer amplification. Assay: immunoSEQ multiplex PCR; the TCRdb copy retains only in-frame clones and omits some. That table is the source of V, J and clone size, and D and trimming were worked out from the DNA. The profile shows some 27,000 clones, about two thirds of them singletons. The material sequenced was peripheral blood. This sequence originates from a human donor in a cohort sampled during active COVID-19. This rearrangement joins TRBV4-1 to TRBJ1-3; 8 bases fit TRBD1. In DNA, the CDR3 is TGCGCCAGCAGCCAAGGGTTCCAGGGGGCCCCTGGAAACACCATATATTTT. Protein product: CASSQGFQGAPGNTIYF.